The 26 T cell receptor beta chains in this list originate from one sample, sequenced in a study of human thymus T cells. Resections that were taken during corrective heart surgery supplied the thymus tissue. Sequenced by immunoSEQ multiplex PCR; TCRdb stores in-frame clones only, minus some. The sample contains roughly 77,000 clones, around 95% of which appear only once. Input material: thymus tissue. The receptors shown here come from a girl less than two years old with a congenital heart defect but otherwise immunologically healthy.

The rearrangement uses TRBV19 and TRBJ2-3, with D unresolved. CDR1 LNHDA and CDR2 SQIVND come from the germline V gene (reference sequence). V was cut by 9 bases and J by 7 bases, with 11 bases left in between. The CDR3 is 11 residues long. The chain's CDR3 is CASLDGYTQYF. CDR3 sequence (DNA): TGTGCCAGCCTGGATGGGTATACGCAGTATTTT.

CDR3 residues: CATETGLLPYEQYF. CDR3 in DNA: TGTGCCACCGAGACCGGGTTACTTCCCTACGAGCAGTACTTC. The chain is built from TRBV6-1 and TRBJ2-7, with D unclear. This CDR3 spans 14 amino acids. The germline CDR1 and CDR2 sequences are MNHNS and SASEGT. Trimming took 10 bases from V and 2 from J, leaving 18 bases between them.

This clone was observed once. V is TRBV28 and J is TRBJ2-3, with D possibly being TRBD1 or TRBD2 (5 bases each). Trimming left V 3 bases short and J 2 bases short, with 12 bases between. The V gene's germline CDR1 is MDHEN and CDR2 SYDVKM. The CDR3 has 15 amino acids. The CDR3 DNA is TGTGCCAGCAGTTTTAAGGGACCCCCCACAGATACGCAGTATTTT. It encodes CASSFKGPPTDTQYF.

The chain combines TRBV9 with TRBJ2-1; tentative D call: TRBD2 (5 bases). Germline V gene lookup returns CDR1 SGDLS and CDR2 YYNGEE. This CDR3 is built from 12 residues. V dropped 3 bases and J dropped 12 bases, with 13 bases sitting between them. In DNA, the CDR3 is TGTGCCAGCAGCGGCCCCCGTCGGGGGCAGTTCTTC. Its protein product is CASSGPRRGQFF.

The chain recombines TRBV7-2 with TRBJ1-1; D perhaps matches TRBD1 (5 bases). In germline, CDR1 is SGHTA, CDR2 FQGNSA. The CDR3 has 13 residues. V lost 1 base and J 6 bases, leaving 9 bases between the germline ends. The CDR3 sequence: CASSLGGYAEAFF. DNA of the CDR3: TGTGCCAGCAGCTTAGGGGGGTACGCTGAAGCTTTCTTT.

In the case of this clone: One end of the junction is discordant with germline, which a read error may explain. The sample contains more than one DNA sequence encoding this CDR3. The CDR3 bases are TGTGCTAGCAGTTTATCCCCCAGGGAGGACATCACCTTC. It yields the protein CASSLSPREDITF. The chain combines TRBV27 with TRBJ1-2, with a tentative D call TRBD1 (5 bases). There are 13 residues in the CDR3. Germline values: CDR1 MNHEY, CDR2 SMNVEV (reference sequence).

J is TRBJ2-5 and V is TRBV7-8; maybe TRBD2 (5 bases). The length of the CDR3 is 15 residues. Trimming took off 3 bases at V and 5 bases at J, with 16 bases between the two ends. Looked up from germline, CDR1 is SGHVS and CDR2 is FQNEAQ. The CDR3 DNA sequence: TGTGCCAGCAGCTTTCAGGTCGGGGTAGGGGAGACCCAGTACTTC. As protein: CASSFQVGVGETQYF.

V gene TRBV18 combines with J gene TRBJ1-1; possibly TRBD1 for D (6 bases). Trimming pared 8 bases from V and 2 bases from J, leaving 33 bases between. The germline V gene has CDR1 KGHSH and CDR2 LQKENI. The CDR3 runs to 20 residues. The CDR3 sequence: CASTDCSGGQRSCPNTEAFF. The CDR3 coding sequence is TGTGCCAGCACGGACTGTTCCGGGGGCCAGCGCTCGTGTCCCAACACTGAAGCTTTCTTT.

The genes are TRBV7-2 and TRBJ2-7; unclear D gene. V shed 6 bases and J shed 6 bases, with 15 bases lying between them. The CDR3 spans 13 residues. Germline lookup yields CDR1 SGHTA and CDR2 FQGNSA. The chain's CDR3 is CASSLQPSREQYF. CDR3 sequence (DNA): TGTGCCAGCAGTTTACAGCCTTCGCGCGAGCAGTACTTC. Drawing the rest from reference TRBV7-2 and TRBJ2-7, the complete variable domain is GAGVSQSPSNKVTEKGKDVELRCDPISGHTALYWYRQSLGQGLEFLIYFQGNSAPDKSGLPSDRFSAERTGGSVSTLTIQRTQQEDSAVYLCASSLQPSREQYFGPGTRLTVT.

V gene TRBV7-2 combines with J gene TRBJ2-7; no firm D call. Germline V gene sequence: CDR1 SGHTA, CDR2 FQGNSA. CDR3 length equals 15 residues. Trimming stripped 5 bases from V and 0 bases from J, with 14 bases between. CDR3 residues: CASSKGSVSSYEQYF. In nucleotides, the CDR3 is TGTGCCAGCAGCAAAGGGTCAGTGAGCTCCTACGAGCAGTACTTC.

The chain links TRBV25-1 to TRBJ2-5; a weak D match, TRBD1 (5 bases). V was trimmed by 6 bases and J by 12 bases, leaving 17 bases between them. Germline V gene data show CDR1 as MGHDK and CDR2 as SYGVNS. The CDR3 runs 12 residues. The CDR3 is CASRGDRKEKYF. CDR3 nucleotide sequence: TGTGCCAGCAGAGGGGATAGGAAGGAGAAGTACTTC.

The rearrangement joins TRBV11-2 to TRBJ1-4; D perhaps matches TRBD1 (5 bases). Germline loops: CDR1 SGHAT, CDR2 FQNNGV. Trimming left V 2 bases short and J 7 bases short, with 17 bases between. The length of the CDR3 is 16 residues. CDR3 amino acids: CASSLLGPALGEKLFF. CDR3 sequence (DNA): TGTGCCAGCAGCTTACTGGGGCCGGCCTTAGGTGAAAAACTGTTTTTT. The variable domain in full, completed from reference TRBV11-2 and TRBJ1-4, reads EAGVAQSPRYKIIEKRQSVAFWCNPISGHATLYWYQQILGQGPKLLIQFQNNGVVDDSQLPKDRFSAERLKGVDSTLKIQPAKLEDSAVYLCASSLLGPALGEKLFFGSGTQLSVL.

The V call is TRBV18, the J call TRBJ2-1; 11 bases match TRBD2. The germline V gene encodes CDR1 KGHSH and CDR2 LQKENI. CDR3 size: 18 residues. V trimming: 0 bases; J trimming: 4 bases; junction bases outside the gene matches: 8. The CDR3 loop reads CASSPPLAGGSGYNEQFF. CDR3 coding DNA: TGTGCCAGCTCACCACCGCTAGCGGGAGGATCGGGGTACAATGAGCAGTTCTTC.

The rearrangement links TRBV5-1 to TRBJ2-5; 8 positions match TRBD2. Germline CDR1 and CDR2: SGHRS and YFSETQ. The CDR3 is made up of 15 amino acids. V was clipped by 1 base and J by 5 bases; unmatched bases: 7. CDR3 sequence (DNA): TGCGCCAGCAGCTTGTCCCGGGAGGGAGAGGAGACCCAGTACTTC. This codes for CASSLSREGEETQYF.

This CDR3 is CARDTLERELEQYF. DNA of the CDR3: TGCGCCAGAGATACCCTGGAGCGGGAGCTCGAGCAGTACTTC. J is TRBJ2-7 and V is TRBV5-1, with 8 bases that match TRBD2. Per the germline V gene, CDR1 is SGHRS and CDR2 is YFSETQ. V dropped 8 bases and J dropped 6; count of bases not matched to a gene: 13. This CDR3 has 14 amino acids.

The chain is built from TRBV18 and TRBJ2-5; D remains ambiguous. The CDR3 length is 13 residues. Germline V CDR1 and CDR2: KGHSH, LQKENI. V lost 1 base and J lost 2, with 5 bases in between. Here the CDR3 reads CASSPRKQETQYF. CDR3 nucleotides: TGTGCCAGCTCACCACGGAAACAAGAGACCCAGTACTTC.

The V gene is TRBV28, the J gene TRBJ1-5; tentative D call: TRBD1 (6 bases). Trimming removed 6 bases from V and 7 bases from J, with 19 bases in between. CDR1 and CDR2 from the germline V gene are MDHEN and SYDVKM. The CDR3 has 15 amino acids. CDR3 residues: CASSPSTGGGQPQHF. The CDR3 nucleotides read TGTGCCAGCAGCCCTTCCACGGGGGGCGGGCAGCCCCAGCATTTT.

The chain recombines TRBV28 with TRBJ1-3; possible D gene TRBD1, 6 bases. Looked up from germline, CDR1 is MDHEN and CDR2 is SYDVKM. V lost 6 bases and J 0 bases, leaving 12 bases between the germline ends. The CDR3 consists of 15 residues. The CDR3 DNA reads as TGTGCCAGCAGCTTACAGGGCCCCTCTGGAAACACCATATATTTT. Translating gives CASSLQGPSGNTIYF.

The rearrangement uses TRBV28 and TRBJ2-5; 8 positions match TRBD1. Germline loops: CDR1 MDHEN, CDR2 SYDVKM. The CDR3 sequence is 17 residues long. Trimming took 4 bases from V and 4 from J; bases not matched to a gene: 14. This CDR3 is CASSCAHDRGHGETQYF. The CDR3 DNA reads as TGTGCCAGCAGTTGTGCCCATGACAGGGGACACGGAGAGACCCAGTACTTC.

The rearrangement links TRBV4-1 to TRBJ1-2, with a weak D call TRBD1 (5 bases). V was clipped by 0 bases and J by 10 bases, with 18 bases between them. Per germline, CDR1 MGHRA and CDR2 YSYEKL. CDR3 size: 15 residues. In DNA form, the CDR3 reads TGCGCCAGCAGCCAAGAGATGGCCAGGGTGTGGGACTACACCTTC. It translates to CASSQEMARVWDYTF.

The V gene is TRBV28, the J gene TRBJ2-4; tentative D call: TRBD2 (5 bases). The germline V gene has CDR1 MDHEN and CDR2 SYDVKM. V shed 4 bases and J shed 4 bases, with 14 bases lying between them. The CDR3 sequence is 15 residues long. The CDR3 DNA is TGTGCCAGCAGTTCGGGTGGGCGGGTAAAAAACATTCAGTACTTC. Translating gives CASSSGGRVKNIQYF. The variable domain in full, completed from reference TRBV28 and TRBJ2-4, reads DVKVTQSSRYLVKRTGEKVFLECVQDMDHENMFWYRQDPGLGLRLIYFSYDVKMKEKGDIPEGYSVSREKKERFSLILESASTNQTSMYLCASSSGGRVKNIQYFGAGTRLSVL.

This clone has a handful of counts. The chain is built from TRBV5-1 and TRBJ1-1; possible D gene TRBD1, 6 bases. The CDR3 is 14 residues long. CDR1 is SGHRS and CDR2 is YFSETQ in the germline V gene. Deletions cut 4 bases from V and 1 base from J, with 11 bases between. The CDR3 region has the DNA TGCGCCAGCAGCAGGGGACATAAGAACACTGAAGCTTTCTTT. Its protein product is CASSRGHKNTEAFF.

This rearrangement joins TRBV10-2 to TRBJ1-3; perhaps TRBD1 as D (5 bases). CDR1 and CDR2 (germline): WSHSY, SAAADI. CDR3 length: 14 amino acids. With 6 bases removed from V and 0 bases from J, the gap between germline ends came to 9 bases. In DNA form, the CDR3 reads TGCGCCAGCAGCCCCGACAGCTCTGGAAACACCATATATTTT. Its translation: CASSPDSSGNTIYF.

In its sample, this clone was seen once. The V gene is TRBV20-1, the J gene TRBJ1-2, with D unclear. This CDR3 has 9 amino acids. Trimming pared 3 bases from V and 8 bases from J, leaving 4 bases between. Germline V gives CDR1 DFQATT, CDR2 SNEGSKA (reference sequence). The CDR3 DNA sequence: TGCAGTGCTAGCAGGGGCTACACCTTC. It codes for CSASRGYTF.

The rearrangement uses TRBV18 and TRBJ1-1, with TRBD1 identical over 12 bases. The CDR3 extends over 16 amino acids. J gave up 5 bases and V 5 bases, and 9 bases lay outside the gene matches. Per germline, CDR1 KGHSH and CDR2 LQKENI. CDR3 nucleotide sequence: TGTGCCAGCTCATCAAGGGACAGGGGGCTTCGGACTGAAGCTTTCTTT. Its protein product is CASSSRDRGLRTEAFF.

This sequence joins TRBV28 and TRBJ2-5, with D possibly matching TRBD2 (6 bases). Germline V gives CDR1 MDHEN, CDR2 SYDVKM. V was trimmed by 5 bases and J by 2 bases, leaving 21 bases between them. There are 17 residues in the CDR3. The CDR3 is CASSLGRDRGIQETQYF. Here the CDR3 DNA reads TGTGCCAGCAGTCTGGGGCGGGATAGAGGCATACAAGAGACCCAGTACTTC.